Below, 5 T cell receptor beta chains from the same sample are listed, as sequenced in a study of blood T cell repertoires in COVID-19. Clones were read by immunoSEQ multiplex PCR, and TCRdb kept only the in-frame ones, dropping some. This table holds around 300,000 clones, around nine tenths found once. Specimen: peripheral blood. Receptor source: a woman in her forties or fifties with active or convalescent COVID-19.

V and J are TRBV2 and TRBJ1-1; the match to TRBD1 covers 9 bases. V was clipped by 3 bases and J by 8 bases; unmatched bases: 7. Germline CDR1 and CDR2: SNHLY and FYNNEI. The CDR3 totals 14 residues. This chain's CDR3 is CASSERTGDREAFF. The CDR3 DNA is TGTGCCAGCAGTGAGAGGACAGGGGACAGGGAAGCTTTCTTT.

The CDR3 sequence is CASSFGQEGYTF. CDR3 DNA: TGTGCCAGCAGCTTCGGACAAGAAGGCTACACCTTC. The V call is TRBV7-2, the J call TRBJ1-2; perhaps TRBD1 as D (5 bases). This CDR3 has 12 amino acids. Germline V gene sequence: CDR1 SGHTA, CDR2 FQGNSA. Trimming shortened V by 3 bases and J by 8 bases, and 10 bases separated the two germline ends.

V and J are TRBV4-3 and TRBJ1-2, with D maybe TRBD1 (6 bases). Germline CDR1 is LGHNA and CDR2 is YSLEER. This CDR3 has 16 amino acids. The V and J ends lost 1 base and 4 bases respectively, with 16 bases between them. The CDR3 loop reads CASSQGGGHTGYGYTF. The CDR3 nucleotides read TGCGCCAGCAGCCAAGGGGGGGGACACACAGGCTATGGCTACACCTTC.

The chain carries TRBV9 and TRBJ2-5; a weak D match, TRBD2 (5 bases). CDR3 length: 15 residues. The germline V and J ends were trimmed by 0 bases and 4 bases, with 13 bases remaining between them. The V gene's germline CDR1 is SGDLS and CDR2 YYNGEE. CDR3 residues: CASSVGMGAGETQYF. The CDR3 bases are TGTGCCAGCAGCGTAGGGATGGGTGCGGGAGAGACCCAGTACTTC.

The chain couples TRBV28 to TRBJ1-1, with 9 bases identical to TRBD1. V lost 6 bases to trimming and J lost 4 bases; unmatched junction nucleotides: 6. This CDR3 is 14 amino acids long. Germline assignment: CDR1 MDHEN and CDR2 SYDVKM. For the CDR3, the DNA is TGTGCCAGCAGAGGGACAGGGACGGGCACTGAAGCTTTCTTT. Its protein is CASRGTGTGTEAFF.